These T cell receptor beta chains were read from a single sample in a study of blood T cells in healthy people across ages. Using its own MiXCR run on the 5' RACE reads, TCRdb lists one record per CDR3 protein. This table holds over 1,500,000 distinct CDR3 sequences, about 49% found once. Material for sequencing was blood. These receptors all come from a woman aged 40 to 49 in good health. Each CDR3 is given with its conserved first and last residue. The D gene is left open where the match is weak. Size values are once, few and many counts, or a class for expanded clones, and some rows have none.

J gene: TRBJ2-7
clone size: -
D gene: -
V gene: TRBV11-2
CDR3 DNA: TGTGCCAGCAGGCACCCCGGGACCAGTCGCACCGAGCAGTACTTC
CDR3 protein: CASRHPGTSRTEQYF

J gene: TRBJ2-3
clone size: -
D gene: TRBD2
V gene: TRBV28
CDR3 DNA: TGTGCCAGCAGTTTAAATGGGCTAGCGGGGGTGGGCACAGATACGCAGTATTTT
CDR3 protein: CASSLNGLAGVGTDTQYF

J gene: TRBJ2-1
clone size: -
D gene: -
V gene: TRBV11-1
CDR3 DNA: TGTGCCGGCAGCTTAGTTTTCGGGAATGAGCAGTTCTTC
CDR3 protein: CAGSLVFGNEQFF

J gene: TRBJ2-3
clone size: -
D gene: TRBD2
V gene: TRBV2
CDR3 DNA: TGTGCCAGCAGATGGACTAGCGGGGGGGAGGTGGATACGCAGTATTTT
CDR3 protein: CASRWTSGGEVDTQYF

J gene: TRBJ1-2
clone size: -
D gene: -
V gene: TRBV29-1
CDR3 DNA: TGCAGCGTTGAAGATCAACGGAGGTACACCTTC
CDR3 protein: CSVEDQRRYTF

J gene: TRBJ2-1
clone size: -
D gene: -
V gene: TRBV6-5
CDR3 DNA: TGTGCCAGCAGTCCCCACAGGGACAATGAGCAGTTCTTC
CDR3 protein: CASSPHRDNEQFF

J gene: TRBJ2-3
clone size: -
D gene: TRBD2
V gene: TRBV4-1
CDR3 DNA: TGCGCCAGCAGCCAATCCAGCGGGGAAATCACAGATACGCAGTATTTT
CDR3 protein: CASSQSSGEITDTQYF

J gene: TRBJ2-4
clone size: -
D gene: -
V gene: TRBV20-1
CDR3 DNA: TGCAGTGCTCTCCATAGGGTAATCGCCAAAAACATTCAGTACTTC
CDR3 protein: CSALHRVIAKNIQYF

J gene: TRBJ1-2
clone size: -
D gene: TRBD1
V gene: TRBV28
CDR3 DNA: TGTGCCAGCAGTTCCGGGACAGGTTATCCTGGTGGCTACACCTTC
CDR3 protein: CASSSGTGYPGGYTF

J gene: TRBJ1-2
clone size: once
D gene: -
V gene: TRBV20-1
CDR3 DNA: TGCAGTGCTGCTACCCCGCGGGATGGCTATGGCTACACCTTC
CDR3 protein: CSAATPRDGYGYTF

J gene: TRBJ1-2
clone size: -
D gene: TRBD1
V gene: TRBV6-2/TRBV6-3
CDR3 DNA: TGTGCCAGCAGTCGGCAACGGGACAGGGGGAATGGCTACACCTTC
CDR3 protein: CASSRQRDRGNGYTF

J gene: TRBJ2-5
clone size: -
D gene: -
V gene: TRBV20-1
CDR3 DNA: TGCAGTGCTAGAGCCCCCGGCAAGACTAGTCAAGAGACCCAGTACTTC
CDR3 protein: CSARAPGKTSQETQYF

J gene: TRBJ2-5
clone size: -
D gene: TRBD2
V gene: TRBV5-1
CDR3 DNA: TGCGCCAGCAGCTTGGAGTTAGCGGGGTCGGAGACCCAGTACTTC
CDR3 protein: CASSLELAGSETQYF

J gene: TRBJ2-1
clone size: -
D gene: TRBD1
V gene: TRBV5-6
CDR3 DNA: TGTGCCAGCAGCTCCGCGACAGGGGGAAACTTGGAGACCCAGTTCTTC
CDR3 protein: CASSSATGGNLETQFF

J gene: TRBJ2-1
clone size: few
D gene: -
V gene: TRBV13
CDR3 DNA: TGTGCCAGCAGCTTAAGACGGCCGTTCGGGGATGAGCAGTTCTTC
CDR3 protein: CASSLRRPFGDEQFF

J gene: TRBJ2-5
clone size: -
D gene: TRBD2
V gene: TRBV20-1
CDR3 DNA: TGCAGTGCTAGAGAGAGAATTAGCGGGGCCCGAGGGGAGACCCAGTACTTC
CDR3 protein: CSARERISGARGETQYF

J gene: TRBJ2-1
clone size: -
D gene: -
V gene: TRBV7-2
CDR3 DNA: TGTGCCAGCAGCTTAGGGGGGGGGACAGGCCGACAGCAGTTCTTC
CDR3 protein: CASSLGGGTGRQQFF

J gene: TRBJ2-2
clone size: -
D gene: -
V gene: TRBV20-1
CDR3 DNA: TGCAGTGCACAAACAGGGCGCGTTTACACCGGGGAGCTGTTTTTT
CDR3 protein: CSAQTGRVYTGELFF

J gene: TRBJ2-3
clone size: few
D gene: TRBD2
V gene: TRBV12-3/TRBV12-4
CDR3 DNA: TGTGCCAGCAGCTGGACTAGTCGGACAGATACGCAGTATTTT
CDR3 protein: CASSWTSRTDTQYF

J gene: TRBJ2-7
clone size: -
D gene: -
V gene: TRBV12-3/TRBV12-4
CDR3 DNA: TGTGCCAGCAGTGCACTATCAGGGAGCTCCTACAATGAGCAGTACTTC
CDR3 protein: CASSALSGSSYNEQYF

J gene: TRBJ2-7
clone size: -
D gene: -
V gene: TRBV5-4
CDR3 DNA: TGTGCCAGCAGCTCACAGGGAGGAGGGCAGTACTTC
CDR3 protein: CASSSQGGGQYF

J gene: TRBJ2-1
clone size: -
D gene: -
V gene: TRBV5-1
CDR3 DNA: TGCGCCAGCAGCTCTCTACTAGTATCGCATGAGCGGTTCTTC
CDR3 protein: CASSSLLVSHERFF

J gene: TRBJ2-5
clone size: -
D gene: -
V gene: TRBV28
CDR3 DNA: TGTGCCACCGACGGGACGGCCCAAGAGACCCAGTACTTC
CDR3 protein: CATDGTAQETQYF

J gene: TRBJ2-5
clone size: many
D gene: -
V gene: TRBV29-1
CDR3 DNA: TGCAGCGTTGGGGTCCAGGCCCCCGGGGAGACCCAGTACTTC
CDR3 protein: CSVGVQAPGETQYF

J gene: TRBJ2-7
clone size: -
D gene: -
V gene: TRBV7-9
CDR3 DNA: TGTGCCAGCAGCTCCACGGCGAGCTCCTACAATGAGCAGTACTTC
CDR3 protein: CASSSTASSYNEQYF

J gene: TRBJ2-2
clone size: few
D gene: -
V gene: TRBV9
CDR3 DNA: TGTGCCAGCAGCCCGAGCACCGGGGAGCTGTTTTTT
CDR3 protein: CASSPSTGELFF